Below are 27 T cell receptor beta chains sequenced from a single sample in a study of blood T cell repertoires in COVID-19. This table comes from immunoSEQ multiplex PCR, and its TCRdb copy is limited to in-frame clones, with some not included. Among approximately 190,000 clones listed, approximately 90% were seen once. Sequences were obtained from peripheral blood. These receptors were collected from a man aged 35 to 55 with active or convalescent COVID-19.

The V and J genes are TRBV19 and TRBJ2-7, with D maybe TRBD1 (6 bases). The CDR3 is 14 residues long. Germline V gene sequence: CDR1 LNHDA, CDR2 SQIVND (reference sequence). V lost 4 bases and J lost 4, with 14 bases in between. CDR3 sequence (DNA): TGTGCCAGTAGTACCACTCCGGGACATTACGAGCAGTACTTC. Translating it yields CASSTTPGHYEQYF.

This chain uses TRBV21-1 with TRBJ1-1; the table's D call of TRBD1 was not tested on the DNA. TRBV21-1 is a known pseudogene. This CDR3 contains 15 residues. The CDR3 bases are TGTGCCAGCCCGTGGGGCCCCAGCGTTTACACTGAAGCTTTCTTT. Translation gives CASPWGPSVYTEAFF.

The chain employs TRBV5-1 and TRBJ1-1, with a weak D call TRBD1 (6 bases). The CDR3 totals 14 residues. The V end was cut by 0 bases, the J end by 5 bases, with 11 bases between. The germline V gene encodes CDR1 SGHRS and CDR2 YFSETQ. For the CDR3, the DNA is TGCGCCAGCAGCTTGGACAGGGCGAGTACTGAAGCTTTCTTT. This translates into CASSLDRASTEAFF.

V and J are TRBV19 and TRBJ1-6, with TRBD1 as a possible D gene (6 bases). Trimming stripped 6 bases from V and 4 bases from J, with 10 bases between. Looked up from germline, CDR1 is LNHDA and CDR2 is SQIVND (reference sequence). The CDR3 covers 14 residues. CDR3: CASRRQDYNSPLHF. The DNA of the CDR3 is TGTGCCAGTAGGAGACAGGATTATAATTCACCCCTCCACTTT.

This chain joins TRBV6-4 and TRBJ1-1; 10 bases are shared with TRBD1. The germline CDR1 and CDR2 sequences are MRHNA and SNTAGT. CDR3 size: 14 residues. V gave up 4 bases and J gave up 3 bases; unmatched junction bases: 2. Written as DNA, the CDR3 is TGTGCCAGCAGTGTGGACAGGGGGTACACTGAAGCTTTCTTT. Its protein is CASSVDRGYTEAFF.

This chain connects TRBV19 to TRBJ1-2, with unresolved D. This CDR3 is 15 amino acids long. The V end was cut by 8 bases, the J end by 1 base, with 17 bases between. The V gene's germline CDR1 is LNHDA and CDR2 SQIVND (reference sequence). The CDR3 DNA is TGTGCCAGTCGATTTCGGGGAGGAGATAACTATGGCTACACCTTC. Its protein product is CASRFRGGDNYGYTF.

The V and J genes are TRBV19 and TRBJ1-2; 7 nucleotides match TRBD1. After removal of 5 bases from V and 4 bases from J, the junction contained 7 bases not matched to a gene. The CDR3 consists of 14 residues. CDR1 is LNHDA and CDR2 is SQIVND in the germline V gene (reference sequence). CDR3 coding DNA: TGTGCCAGTAGTCACCGGGACAGCATCTATGGCTACACCTTC. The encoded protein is CASSHRDSIYGYTF.

CDR3 nucleotides: TGTGCCAGCAAAACAGCCTACTCTGGAAACACCATATATTTT. Protein sequence: CASKTAYSGNTIYF. The V and J genes are TRBV6-5 and TRBJ1-3, with unresolved D. The ends were cut back, 7 bases at V and 0 bases at J, with 10 bases in the middle. The germline V gene has CDR1 MNHEY and CDR2 SVGAGI. CDR3 length equals 14 residues.

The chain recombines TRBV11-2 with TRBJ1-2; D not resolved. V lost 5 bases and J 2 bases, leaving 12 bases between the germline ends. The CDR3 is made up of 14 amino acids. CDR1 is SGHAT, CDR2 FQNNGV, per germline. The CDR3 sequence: CASSQTRGNYGYTF. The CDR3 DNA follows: TGTGCCAGCAGCCAGACTCGAGGGAACTATGGCTACACCTTC.

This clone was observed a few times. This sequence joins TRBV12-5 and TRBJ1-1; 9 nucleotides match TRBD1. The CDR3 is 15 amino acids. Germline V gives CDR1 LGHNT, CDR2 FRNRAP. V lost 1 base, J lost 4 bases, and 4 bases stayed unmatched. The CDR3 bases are TGTGCTAGTGGTTTGGGACAGGGGGTGAGCACTGAAGCTTTCTTT. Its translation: CASGLGQGVSTEAFF.

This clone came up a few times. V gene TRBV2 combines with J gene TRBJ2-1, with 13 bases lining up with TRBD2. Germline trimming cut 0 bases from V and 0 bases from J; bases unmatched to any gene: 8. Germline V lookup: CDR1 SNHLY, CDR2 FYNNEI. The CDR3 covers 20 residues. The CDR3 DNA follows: TGTGCCAGCAGTGAAGCAGGGAGACTAGCGGGAGGTAGCTCCTACAATGAGCAGTTCTTC. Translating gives CASSEAGRLAGGSSYNEQFF.

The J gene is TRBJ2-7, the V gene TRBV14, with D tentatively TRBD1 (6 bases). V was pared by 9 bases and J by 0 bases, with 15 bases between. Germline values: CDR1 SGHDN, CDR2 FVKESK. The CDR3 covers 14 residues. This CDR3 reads CASSRDKGSYEQYF. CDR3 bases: TGTGCCAGTTCCCGGGACAAAGGCTCCTACGAGCAGTACTTC. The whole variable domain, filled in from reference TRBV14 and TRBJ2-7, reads EAGVTQFPSHSVIEKGQTVTLRCDPISGHDNLYWYRRVMGKEIKFLLHFVKESKQDESGMPNNRFLAERTGGTYSTLKVQPAELEDSGVYFCASSRDKGSYEQYFGPGTRLTVT.

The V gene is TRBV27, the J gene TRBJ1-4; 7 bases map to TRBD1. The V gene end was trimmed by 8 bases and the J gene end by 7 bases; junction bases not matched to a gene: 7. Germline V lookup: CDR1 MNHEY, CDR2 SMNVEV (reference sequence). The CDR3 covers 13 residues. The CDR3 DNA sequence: TGTGCCAGCGGAGAACAGGGGTTTGAAAAACTGTTTTTT. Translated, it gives CASGEQGFEKLFF. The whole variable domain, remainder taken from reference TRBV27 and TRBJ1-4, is EAQVTQNPRYLITVTGKKLTVTCSQNMNHEYMSWYRQDPGLGLRQIYYSMNVEVTDKGDVPEGYKVSRKEKRNFPLILESPSPNQTSLYFCASGEQGFEKLFFGSGTQLSVL.

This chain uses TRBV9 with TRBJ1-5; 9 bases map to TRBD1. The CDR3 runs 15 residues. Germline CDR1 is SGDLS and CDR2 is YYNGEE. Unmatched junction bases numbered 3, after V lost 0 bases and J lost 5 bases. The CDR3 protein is CASSVEGQGYQPQHF. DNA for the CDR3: TGTGCCAGCAGCGTAGAGGGACAGGGTTATCAGCCCCAGCATTTT. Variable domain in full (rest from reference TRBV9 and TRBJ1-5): DSGVTQTPKHLITATGQRVTLRCSPRSGDLSVYWYQQSLDQGLQFLIQYYNGEERAKGNILERFSAQQFPDLHSELNLSSLELGDSALYFCASSVEGQGYQPQHFGDGTRLSIL.

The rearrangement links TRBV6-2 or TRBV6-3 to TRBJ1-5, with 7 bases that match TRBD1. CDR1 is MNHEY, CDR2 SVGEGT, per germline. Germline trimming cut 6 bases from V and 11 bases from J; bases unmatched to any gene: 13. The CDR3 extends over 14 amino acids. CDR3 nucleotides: TGTGCCAGCAGCCCCTGGCAGGGGGATGGAGCCCAGCATTTT. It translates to CASSPWQGDGAQHF.

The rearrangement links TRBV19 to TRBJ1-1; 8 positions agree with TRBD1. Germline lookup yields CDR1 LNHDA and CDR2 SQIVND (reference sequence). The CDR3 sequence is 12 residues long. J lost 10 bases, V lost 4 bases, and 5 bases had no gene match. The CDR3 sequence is CASSTRTGRAFF. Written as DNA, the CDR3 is TGTGCCAGTAGTACTAGGACAGGGCGAGCTTTCTTT.

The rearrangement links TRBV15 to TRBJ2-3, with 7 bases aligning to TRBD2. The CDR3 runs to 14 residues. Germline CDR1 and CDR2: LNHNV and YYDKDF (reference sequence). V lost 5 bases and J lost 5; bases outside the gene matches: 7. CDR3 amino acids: CATSLRTRRDTQYF. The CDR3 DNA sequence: TGTGCCACCAGCCTCCGGACTAGAAGAGATACGCAGTATTTT.

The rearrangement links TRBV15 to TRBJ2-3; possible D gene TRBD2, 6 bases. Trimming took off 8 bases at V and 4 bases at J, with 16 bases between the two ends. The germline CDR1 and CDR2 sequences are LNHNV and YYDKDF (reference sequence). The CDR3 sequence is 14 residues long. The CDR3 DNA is TGTGCCACCCTAAAGGAACTAGCCGCAGATACGCAGTATTTT. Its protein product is CATLKELAADTQYF.

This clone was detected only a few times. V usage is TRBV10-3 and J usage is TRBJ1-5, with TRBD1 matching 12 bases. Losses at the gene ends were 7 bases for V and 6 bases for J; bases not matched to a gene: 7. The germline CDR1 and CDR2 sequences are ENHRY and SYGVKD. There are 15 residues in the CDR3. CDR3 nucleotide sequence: TGTGCCATCAAGTCAGGGGGACAGGGGGCTCAGCCCCAGCATTTT. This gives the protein CAIKSGGQGAQPQHF.

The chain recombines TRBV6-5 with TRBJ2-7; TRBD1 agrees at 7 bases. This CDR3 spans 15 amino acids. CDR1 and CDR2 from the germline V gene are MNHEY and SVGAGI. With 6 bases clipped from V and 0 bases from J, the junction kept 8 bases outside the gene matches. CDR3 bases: TGTGCCAGCAGCCCCCGGGACAGAAGCTCCTACGAGCAGTACTTC. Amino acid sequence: CASSPRDRSSYEQYF.

CDR3 amino acids: CASSLVGQYNQPQHF. CDR3 in DNA: TGTGCCAGCAGTTTGGTCGGACAGTACAATCAGCCCCAGCATTTT. The chain has TRBV28 and TRBJ1-5; perhaps TRBD1 as D (6 bases). This CDR3 has 15 residues. CDR1 MDHEN and CDR2 SYDVKM come from the germline V gene. Trimming removed 3 bases from V and 3 bases from J, with 12 bases in between.

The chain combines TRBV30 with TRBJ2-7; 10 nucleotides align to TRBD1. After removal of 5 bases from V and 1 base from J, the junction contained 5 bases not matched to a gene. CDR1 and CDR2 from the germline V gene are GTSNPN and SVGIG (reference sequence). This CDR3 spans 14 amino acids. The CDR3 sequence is CAWGPGQGSYEQYF. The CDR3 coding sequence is TGTGCCTGGGGGCCGGGACAGGGGTCCTACGAGCAGTACTTC.

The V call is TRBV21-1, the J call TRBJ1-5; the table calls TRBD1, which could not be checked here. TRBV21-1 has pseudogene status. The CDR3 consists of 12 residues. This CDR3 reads CARTTGGTPQHF. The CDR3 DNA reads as TGTGCCAGAACGACAGGGGGCACCCCCCAGCATTTT.

CDR3 sequence reads: CASSPTSGTGYGYTF. The CDR3 region has the DNA TGTGCCAGCAGCCCAACCTCCGGGACAGGGTATGGCTACACCTTC. The gene calls are TRBV5-6 and TRBJ1-2; 9 positions agree with TRBD1. V shed 4 bases and J 5 bases; nucleotides not matched to a gene: 9. Germline loops: CDR1 SGHDT, CDR2 YYEEEE. The CDR3 contains 15 residues.

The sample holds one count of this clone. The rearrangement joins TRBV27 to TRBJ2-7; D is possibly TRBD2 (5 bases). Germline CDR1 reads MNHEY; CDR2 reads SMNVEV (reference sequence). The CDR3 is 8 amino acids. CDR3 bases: TGTACTAGGGCCGAGCAGTACTTC. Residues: CTRAEQYF.

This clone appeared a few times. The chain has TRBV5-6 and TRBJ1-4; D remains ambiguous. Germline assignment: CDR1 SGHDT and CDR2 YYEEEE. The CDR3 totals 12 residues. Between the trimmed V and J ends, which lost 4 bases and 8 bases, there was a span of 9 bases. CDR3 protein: CASSHTPEKLFF. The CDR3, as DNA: TGTGCCAGCAGCCATACACCAGAAAAACTGTTTTTT.

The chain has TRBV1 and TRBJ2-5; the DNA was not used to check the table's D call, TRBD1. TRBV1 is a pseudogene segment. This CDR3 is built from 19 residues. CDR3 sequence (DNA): TGCACCAGCAGCCAAGATTTAGGGGATCCAGGGGAATTACAAGAGACCCAGTACTTC. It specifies CTSSQDLGDPGELQETQYF.